These T cell receptor beta chains were read from a single sample in a study of T cell changes during pregnancy in multiple sclerosis. Sequenced by immunoSEQ multiplex PCR; TCRdb stores in-frame clones only, minus some. The repertoire holds more than 85,000 clones, with approximately 94% as singletons. This material consisted of peripheral blood, taken before pregnancy. The receptors were gathered from a female donor with multiple sclerosis, enrolled in a pregnancy study. CDR3s include the opening cysteine and the closing phenylalanine or tryptophan. Fields, in order: clone size, V gene, D gene, J gene, CDR3 DNA, CDR3 protein. D genes are given only for firm matches. Part of the rows lack a size; the others show once, few, many or a class for expanded clones.

>once|TRBV5-1|NA|TRBJ1-3
TGCGCCAGCAGCTCGGCGGGCTCTGGAAACACCATATATTTT
CASSSAGSGNTIYF
>NA|TRBV7-2|TRBD1|TRBJ1-2
TGTGCCAGCAGCTTAGCCGGGACAGGGTTTGGCTACACCTTC
CASSLAGTGFGYTF
>NA|TRBV5-1|NA|TRBJ2-7
TGCGCCAGCAGCTTGGGCGCGGGGCTCGCCTACGAGCAGTACTTC
CASSLGAGLAYEQYF
>NA|TRBV18|NA|TRBJ1-2
TGTGCCAGCTCACCAGGACAAGTTTGGTTTGACTATGGCTACACCTTC
CASSPGQVWFDYGYTF
>once|TRBV29-1|TRBD1|TRBJ1-2
TGCAGCGACAGGACAGGGGTGAACTATGGCTACACCTTC
CSDRTGVNYGYTF
>NA|TRBV29-1|TRBD1|TRBJ1-2
TGCAGCGTTTTCGGAACGGGGACAGATAACTATGGCTACACCTTC
CSVFGTGTDNYGYTF
>NA|TRBV6-1|NA|TRBJ1-1
TGTGCCAGCAGTGAGGGAGGGGCGGCTTTCTTT
CASSEGGAAFF
>NA|TRBV5-4|NA|TRBJ2-5
TGTGCCAGCAGCTTCGGACAGAGAGAGACCCAGTACTTC
CASSFGQRETQYF
>NA|TRBV9|NA|TRBJ2-2
TGTGCCAGCAGCCCCTATGGGGGGACCGGGGAGCTGTTTTTT
CASSPYGGTGELFF
>NA|TRBV19|TRBD1|TRBJ1-1
TGTGCCAGTAGTGCGCGGGACAGGGGGAAGACTGAAGCTTTCTTT
CASSARDRGKTEAFF
>once|TRBV27|TRBD2|TRBJ2-7
TGTGCCAGCAGTCTGCTAGCGGGAGGGCCTTCGTCCTACGAGCAGTACTTC
CASSLLAGGPSSYEQYF
>NA|TRBV2|TRBD2|TRBJ2-1
TGTGCCAGCACCCCTCCTAGCGGGATGGCCTACAATGAGCAGTTCTTC
CASTPPSGMAYNEQFF
>NA|TRBV5-6|NA|TRBJ1-3
TGTGCCAGCAGCTTTTTCTCAGCGGGGGACACCATATATTTT
CASSFFSAGDTIYF
>NA|TRBV5-8|TRBD1|TRBJ2-2
TGTGCCAGCAGCCTAGGGACAGAGCTGAACACCGGGGAGCTGTTTTTT
CASSLGTELNTGELFF
>NA|TRBV12-5|TRBD1|TRBJ1-5
TGTGCTAGTGGTACCGCGGGACAGGGGAATCAGCCCCAGCATTTT
CASGTAGQGNQPQHF
>NA|TRBV4-1|NA|TRBJ2-1
TGCGCCAGCAGCCAAGGGGTGGGAGGTGAGCAGTTCTTC
CASSQGVGGEQFF